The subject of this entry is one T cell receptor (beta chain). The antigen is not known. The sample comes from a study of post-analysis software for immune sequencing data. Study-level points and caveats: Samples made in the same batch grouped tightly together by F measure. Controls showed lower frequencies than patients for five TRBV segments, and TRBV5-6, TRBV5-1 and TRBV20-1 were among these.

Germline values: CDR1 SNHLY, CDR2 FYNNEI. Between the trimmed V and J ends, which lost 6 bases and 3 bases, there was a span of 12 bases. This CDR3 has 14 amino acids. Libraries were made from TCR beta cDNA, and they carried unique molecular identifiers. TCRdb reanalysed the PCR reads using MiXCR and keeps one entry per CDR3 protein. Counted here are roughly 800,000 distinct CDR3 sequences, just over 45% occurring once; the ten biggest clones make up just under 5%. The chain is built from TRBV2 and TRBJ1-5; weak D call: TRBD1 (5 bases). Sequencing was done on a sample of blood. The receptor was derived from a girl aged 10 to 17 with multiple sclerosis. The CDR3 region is CASSPTVNNQPQHF. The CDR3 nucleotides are TGTGCCAGCAGCCCGACAGTTAACAATCAGCCCCAGCATTTT. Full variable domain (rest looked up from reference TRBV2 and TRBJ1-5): EPEVTQTPSHQVTQMGQEVILRCVPISNHLYFYWYRQILGQKVEFLVSFYNNEISEKSEIFDDQFSVERPDGSNFTLKIRSTKLEDSAMYFCASSPTVNNQPQHFGDGTRLSIL.